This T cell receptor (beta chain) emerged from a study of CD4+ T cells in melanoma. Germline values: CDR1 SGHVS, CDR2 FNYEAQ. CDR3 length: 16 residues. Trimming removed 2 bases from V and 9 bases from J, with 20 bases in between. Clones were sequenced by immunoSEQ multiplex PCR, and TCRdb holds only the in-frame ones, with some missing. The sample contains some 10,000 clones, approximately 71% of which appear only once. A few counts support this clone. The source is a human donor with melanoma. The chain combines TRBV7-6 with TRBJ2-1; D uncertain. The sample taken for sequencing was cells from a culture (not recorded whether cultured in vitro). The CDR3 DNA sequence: TGTGCCAGCAGCTTAAGGCTAGTAGAAGTATCCGGTGAGCAGTTCTTC. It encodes CASSLRLVEVSGEQFF.